This TCR beta chain was identified in a study of blood T cells in healthy people across ages. In germline, CDR1 is MDHEN, CDR2 SYDVKM. The CDR3 has 13 amino acids. This clonotype was picked up a small number of times. One end of the junction does not line up with germline, which may come from a read error. PCR was performed a second time for about 7 to 11 cycles using a sample-barcoded 5' primer and a J-beta primer mix. A tag from a template-switch adaptor with 12 random nucleotides marked each cDNA molecule. TCRdb used MiXCR to reprocess the 5' RACE reads, holding one entry per CDR3 protein. The table lists around 1,700,000 distinct CDR3 sequences, over 25% of them singletons, with 7.7% in the top ten.

The TCR was taken from a woman in her twenties or thirties in good health. The specimen was blood. The chain couples TRBV28 to TRBJ2-5; TRBD1 agrees at 7 bases. The CDR3 coding sequence is TGTGCCGGCAGGCAGACAGGGAGAGAGACCCAGTACTTC. Translated: CAGRQTGRETQYF.